This TCR beta chain was sequenced for a study of blood T cells in healthy people across ages. Every sample yielded at least 7 million isolated PBMCs. General study findings and limits: Calculation of diversity from one million T cells yielded estimates considered to be underestimates.

This clonotype has ten or more counts. The antigen is not known. Germline CDR1 reads SQVTM; CDR2 reads ANQGSEA. This CDR3 has 15 residues. V shed 7 bases, J shed 6 bases, and the junction held 15 bases outside the gene matches. It was with a sample-barcoded 5' primer and a J-beta primer mix that a second PCR of about 6 to 12 cycles was run. Tagging of each cDNA molecule was performed by a template-switch adaptor with 12 random nucleotides. MiXCR was run by TCRdb on the 5' RACE reads, yielding one entry per CDR3 protein. The sample shows approximately 1,000,000 distinct CDR3 sequences, 35% to 40% of them seen only once.

The sequence was obtained from a young man in good health. The sequencing input was blood. The rearrangement links TRBV29-1 to TRBJ2-3; 8 bases are a match to TRBD2. The CDR3 sequence is CSGCPLSGERDTQYF. Here the CDR3 DNA reads TGCAGCGGATGTCCTCTTAGCGGGGAACGCGATACGCAGTATTTT.